The source of this T cell receptor (beta chain) is a study of cytomegalovirus exposure and HLA in healthy donors. Study-level results: In an earlier analysis, productive rearrangement rates for most beta V segments clustered near 90% or 30%.

This clone was recorded a few times. Its antigen is not known. V dropped 4 bases and J dropped 5; count of bases not matched to a gene: 5. The CDR3 is made up of 14 amino acids. Germline CDR1 is SEHNR and CDR2 is FQNEAQ (reference sequence). Researchers ran the PCR with 60 Vbeta and 13 Jbeta primers. Repertoires were generated with immunoSEQ multiplex PCR, while TCRdb's copy carries only in-frame clones and drops some. Of about 120,000 clones in the sample, 9% to 10% were seen once. The V gene is TRBV7-9, the J gene TRBJ1-5; 7 nucleotides agree with TRBD1. The TCR sequence derives from a man younger than 45 in good health and CMV-seronegative. Sample: PBMCs. DNA for the CDR3: TGTGCCAGCAGCTCTGACAGGGACGATCAGCCCCAGCATTTT. It is translated as CASSSDRDDQPQHF.